One sample yielded the 9 T cell receptor beta chains listed below, sequenced in a study of OX40 agonist ivuxolimab in advanced cancers. Produced via immunoSEQ multiplex PCR; TCRdb's table is partial and in-frame only. The sample yields approximately 60,000 clones, around 91% seen once. Sample: CD4+ or CD8+ T cells sorted from blood, taken in a trial of the OX40 agonist ivuxolimab. These receptors came from an adult with an advanced solid tumor such as melanoma, head and neck, liver or kidney cancer.

The rearrangement links TRBV27 to TRBJ2-1, with TRBD2 identical over 7 bases. With V trimmed by 6 bases and J by 0 bases, 8 bases remained unmatched. Germline CDR1 MNHEY, CDR2 SMNVEV (reference sequence). This CDR3 region has 16 residues. CDR3 nucleotides: TGTGCCAGCAGCCCCGGGTTAGCGGGCTCCTACAATGAGCAGTTCTTC. It encodes CASSPGLAGSYNEQFF.

The CDR3 DNA sequence: TGTGCCAGCAGTTTCGCTACTAGCGGCAACAATGAGCAGTTCTTC. Protein: CASSFATSGNNEQFF. This sequence joins TRBV27 and TRBJ2-1, with TRBD2 matching over 8 bases. The CDR3 runs to 15 residues. V shed 3 bases and J 5 bases; nucleotides not matched to a gene: 6. Germline CDR1 and CDR2: MNHEY and SMNVEV (reference sequence).

CDR3 sequence reads: CASSPGTSGSRGQYF. CDR3 in DNA: TGTGCCAGCAGCCCCGGGACTAGCGGGAGTAGAGGGCAGTACTTC. The rearrangement uses TRBV27 and TRBJ2-7; 14 bases fit TRBD2. The CDR3 contains 15 residues. The J segment lost 9 bases and the V segment lost 6 bases, leaving 10 bases of the junction unmatched. The germline gives CDR1 MNHEY, CDR2 SMNVEV (reference sequence).

This clone was seen a single time. The chain joins TRBV6-1 to TRBJ1-5; 8 bases agree with TRBD1. Germline loops: CDR1 MNHNS, CDR2 SASEGT. CDR3 length equals 16 residues. The V gene end was trimmed by 2 bases and the J gene end by 9 bases; junction bases not matched to a gene: 12. The CDR3 DNA is TGTGCCAGCAGTGAATATGGGGACAGGAGGATCTTGCCCCAGCATTTT. Protein sequence: CASSEYGDRRILPQHF.

In its sample, this clone was seen a few times. The chain uses TRBV7-9 and TRBJ1-3, with a weak D call TRBD1 (6 bases). Trimming cost V 5 bases and J 2 bases, with 19 bases left between them. Per germline, CDR1 SEHNR and CDR2 FQNEAQ (reference sequence). The length of the CDR3 is 17 residues. The CDR3 here is CASSPARGGVAGNTIYF. CDR3 in DNA: TGTGCCAGCAGCCCAGCGCGAGGGGGAGTAGCTGGAAACACCATATATTTT.

This chain connects TRBV15 to TRBJ2-2, with D perhaps TRBD2 (7 bases). There are 17 residues in the CDR3. Germline CDR1 and CDR2: LNHNV and YYDKDF (reference sequence). Trimming stripped 2 bases from V and 5 bases from J, with 18 bases between. The CDR3 protein is CATSRLGGRGRTGELFF. The CDR3 nucleotides are TGTGCCACCAGCAGACTGGGGGGGCGGGGTCGAACCGGGGAGCTGTTTTTT.

The chain carries TRBV28 and TRBJ2-7; D unresolved. V gave up 6 bases and J gave up 5 bases, with 8 bases separating them. The CDR3 spans 11 residues. The V gene's germline CDR1 is MDHEN and CDR2 SYDVKM. The CDR3 sequence is CASSHNNEQYF. CDR3 in DNA: TGTGCCAGCAGCCATAATAACGAGCAGTACTTC.

The chain recombines TRBV2 with TRBJ2-4; perhaps TRBD2 as D (6 bases). Per germline, CDR1 SNHLY and CDR2 FYNNEI. Trimming took off 4 bases at V and 3 bases at J, with 13 bases between the two ends. This CDR3 has 15 residues. CDR3 protein: CASSVRLGVKNIQYF. The DNA of the CDR3 is TGTGCCAGCAGTGTGAGACTAGGGGTCAAAAACATTCAGTACTTC.

The rearrangement joins TRBV15 to TRBJ1-5, with D unresolved. Germline V lookup: CDR1 LNHNV, CDR2 YYDKDF (reference sequence). Deletions cut 6 bases from V and 5 bases from J, with 8 bases between. The CDR3 has 12 amino acids. CDR3: CATRDGYQPQHF. The CDR3 DNA is TGTGCCACCAGGGACGGGTATCAGCCCCAGCATTTT.